Here is one T cell receptor beta chain with its context. Its antigen is currently unknown. Produced via immunoSEQ multiplex PCR; TCRdb's table is partial and in-frame only. The sample holds hundreds of thousands of clones, 89% seen once. This specimen belongs to a study of Ad26.COV2.S vaccination and SARS-CoV-2 variants. Study overall: Doses of Ad26.COV2.S were injected into muscle once or twice, 56 days apart.

The CDR3 has 14 residues. V lost 4 bases, J lost 5 bases, and 12 bases lay in between. CDR1 is SGHTA, CDR2 FQGNSA, per germline. Treatment: roughly 20 received Ad26.COV2.S at low or high dose, single or two shots; a few received placebo; per-sample allocation not given. All samples were drawn on day 63, counting from the first vaccine or placebo injection. An adult of 18-55 years in Boston served as donor. The study's findings and limits: There was a possibility that the TCR breadth and depth analyses underestimated total T cell responses.

The rearrangement links TRBV7-2 to TRBJ2-1, with D possibly called TRBD1 or TRBD2 (6 bases each). The TCR comes from a person between 18 and 65 years old who received the Ad26.COV2.S COVID-19 vaccine or a placebo. The material was peripheral blood, obtained in a trial of Ad26.COV2.S vaccine versus placebo. The CDR3: CASSSRGAHNEQFF. CDR3 coding DNA: TGTGCCAGCAGCTCGAGGGGGGCCCACAATGAGCAGTTCTTC.